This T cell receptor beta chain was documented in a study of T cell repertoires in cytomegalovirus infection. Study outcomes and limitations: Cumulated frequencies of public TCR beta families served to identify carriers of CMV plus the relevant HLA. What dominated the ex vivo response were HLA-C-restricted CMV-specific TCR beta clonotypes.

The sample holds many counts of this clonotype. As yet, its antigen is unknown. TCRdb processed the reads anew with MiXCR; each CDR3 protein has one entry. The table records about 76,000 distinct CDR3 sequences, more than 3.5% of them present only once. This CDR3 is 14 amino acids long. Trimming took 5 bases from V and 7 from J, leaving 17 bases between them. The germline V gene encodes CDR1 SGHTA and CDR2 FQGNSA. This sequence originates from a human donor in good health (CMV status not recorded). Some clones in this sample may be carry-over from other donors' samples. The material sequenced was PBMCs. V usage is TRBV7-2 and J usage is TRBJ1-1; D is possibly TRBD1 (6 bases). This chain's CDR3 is CASSPTLTGGEAFF. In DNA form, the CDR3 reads TGTGCCAGCAGCCCCACCCTGACAGGAGGTGAAGCTTTCTTT.